The 5 T cell receptor beta chains below come from one sample, sequenced in a study of blood T cell repertoires in COVID-19. Libraries were prepared by immunoSEQ multiplex PCR; TCRdb keeps only in-frame clonotypes and omits some of them. The sample consists of around 50,000 clones, 85% to 90% of them appearing once. The sample was peripheral blood. All receptors derive from a man aged 45-60 years with active COVID-19.

The rearrangement joins TRBV11-2 to TRBJ1-1; 9 nucleotides agree with TRBD1. There are 15 residues in the CDR3. Looked up from germline, CDR1 is SGHAT and CDR2 is FQNNGV. J lost 5 bases, V lost 5 bases, and 9 bases had no gene match. In DNA, the CDR3 is TGTGCCAGCAGCGGACACAGGGGGCGGGGGACTGAAGCTTTCTTT. It is translated as CASSGHRGRGTEAFF.

This rearrangement joins TRBV5-1 to TRBJ1-2; D is possibly TRBD1 (5 bases). Trimming stripped 4 bases from V and 1 base from J, with 14 bases between. This CDR3 contains 15 residues. CDR1 and CDR2 (germline): SGHRS, YFSETQ. The chain's CDR3 is CASSPGGTLNYGYTF. The CDR3 region has the DNA TGCGCCAGCAGCCCCGGGGGGACTCTTAACTATGGCTACACCTTC.

This chain joins TRBV3-1 (or the pseudogene TRBV3-2) and TRBJ2-1; tentative D call: TRBD2 (6 bases). Germline values: CDR1 LGHDT, CDR2 YNNKEL (reference sequence). CDR3 length: 17 residues. V was shortened by 7 bases and J by 10 bases, with 29 bases between the two germline ends. CDR3 in DNA: TGTGCCAGCAACTCACTGGGCGGGACCCAAGGTCCTAGAGAGCAGTTCTTC. Its protein product is CASNSLGGTQGPREQFF.

This clone was found once. The V gene is TRBV19, the J gene TRBJ2-3, with 9 bases lining up with TRBD1. This CDR3 contains 15 residues. Germline V lookup: CDR1 LNHDA, CDR2 SQIVND (reference sequence). The J segment lost 3 bases and the V segment lost 8 bases, leaving 9 bases of the junction unmatched. CDR3 region: CASAHRGLRTDTQYF. The CDR3 nucleotides are TGTGCCAGTGCCCACAGGGGGCTCAGGACAGATACGCAGTATTTT.

The chain carries TRBV24-1 and TRBJ2-2; 8 nucleotides align to TRBD2. The ends lost 9 bases at V and 2 bases at J; junction bases unmatched: 7. The CDR3 length is 15 residues. CDR1 is KGHDR and CDR2 is SFDVKD in the germline V gene. The CDR3 DNA sequence: TGTGCCACCGAAAGCGGGAGCTTAAACACCGGGGAGCTGTTTTTT. It specifies CATESGSLNTGELFF.